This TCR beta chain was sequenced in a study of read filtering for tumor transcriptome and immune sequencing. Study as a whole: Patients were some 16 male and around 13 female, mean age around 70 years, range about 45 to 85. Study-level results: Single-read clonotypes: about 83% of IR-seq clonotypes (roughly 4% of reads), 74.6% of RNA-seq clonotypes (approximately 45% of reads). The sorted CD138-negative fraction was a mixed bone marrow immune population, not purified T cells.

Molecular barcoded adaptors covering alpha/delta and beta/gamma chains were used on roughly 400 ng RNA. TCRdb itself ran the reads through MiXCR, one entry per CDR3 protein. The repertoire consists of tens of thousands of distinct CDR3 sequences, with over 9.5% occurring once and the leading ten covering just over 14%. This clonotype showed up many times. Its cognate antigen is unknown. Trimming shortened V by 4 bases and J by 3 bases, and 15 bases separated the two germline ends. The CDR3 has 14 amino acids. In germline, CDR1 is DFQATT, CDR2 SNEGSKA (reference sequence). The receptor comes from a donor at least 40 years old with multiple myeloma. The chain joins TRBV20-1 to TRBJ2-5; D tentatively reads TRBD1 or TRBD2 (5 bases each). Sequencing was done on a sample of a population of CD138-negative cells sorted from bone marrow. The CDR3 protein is CSAIRRDGKETQYF. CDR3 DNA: TGCAGTGCTATCCGCCGGGACGGAAAAGAGACCCAGTACTTC.